The 30 T cell receptor beta chains reported below all come from one sample, sequenced in a study. TCRdb reanalysed the RT-PCR reads using MiXCR and keeps one entry per CDR3 protein. The table has approximately 720,000 distinct CDR3 sequences, 14% seen once. Sequencing was performed on memory CD4+ T cells from blood. The receptors stem from a female donor in good health, serving as a healthy control.

This clonotype was seen only a few times. The genes are TRBV4-1 and TRBJ1-2, with D uncertain. V dropped 0 bases and J dropped 4 bases, with 9 bases sitting between them. Germline V gene sequence: CDR1 MGHRA, CDR2 YSYEKL. The CDR3 sequence is 14 residues long. The CDR3 sequence: CASSQDADGYGYTF. The CDR3 DNA is TGCGCCAGCAGCCAAGATGCGGATGGCTATGGCTACACCTTC.

This clonotype was found a few times. This chain uses TRBV6-1 with TRBJ1-5; 8 nucleotides agree with TRBD1. Per germline, CDR1 MNHNS and CDR2 SASEGT. There are 14 residues in the CDR3. The V gene end was trimmed by 7 bases and the J gene end by 7 bases; junction bases not matched to a gene: 9. The CDR3 DNA is TGTGCCAGCACCTTACTCAGGGGGCTCCAGCCCCAGCATTTT. The encoded protein is CASTLLRGLQPQHF.

V is TRBV30 and J is TRBJ1-3; TRBD1 might be the D (6 bases). Trimming pared 7 bases from V and 4 bases from J, leaving 14 bases between. The CDR3 loop spans 13 amino acids. Germline V gene data show CDR1 as GTSNPN and CDR2 as SVGIG (reference sequence). The CDR3 DNA reads TGTGCCTCCCAGACAGGTCCCGGAAACACCATATATTTT. Its protein product is CASQTGPGNTIYF.

This clonotype was seen only a few times. The J gene is TRBJ2-2, the V gene TRBV7-8; D call uncertain. Germline CDR1 reads SGHVS; CDR2 reads FQNEAQ. V was clipped by 0 bases and J by 0 bases, with 8 bases between them. This CDR3 is built from 16 residues. DNA of the CDR3: TGTGCCAGCAGCTTAGCCCGGATCTCGAACACCGGGGAGCTGTTTTTT. This translates into CASSLARISNTGELFF.

This clonotype has only a few counts. V gene TRBV6-6 combines with J gene TRBJ2-7; D unresolved. Germline V gives CDR1 MNHNY, CDR2 SVGAGI (reference sequence). The CDR3 sequence is 15 residues long. The ends were cut back, 5 bases at V and 2 bases at J, with 16 bases in the middle. CDR3 residues: CASSETPARAYEQYF. The DNA for the CDR3 is TGTGCCAGCAGTGAAACCCCAGCCCGAGCCTACGAGCAGTACTTC.

The rearrangement links TRBV15 to TRBJ1-5; D is unresolved. Germline V gives CDR1 LNHNV, CDR2 YYDKDF (reference sequence). This CDR3 has 13 residues. Trimming took 0 bases from V and 5 from J, leaving 5 bases between them. The CDR3 bases are TGTGCCACCAGCAGAGATCAGGATCAGCCCCAGCATTTT. This encodes CATSRDQDQPQHF.

This clonotype showed up just a few times. The genes are TRBV4-1 and TRBJ2-1; TRBD1 might be the D (6 bases). CDR3 length: 17 amino acids. CDR1 is MGHRA and CDR2 is YSYEKL in the germline V gene. V was pared by 1 base and J by 0 bases, with 13 bases between. Here the CDR3 reads CASSQAPTGSSYNEQFF. In DNA, the CDR3 is TGCGCCAGCAGCCAAGCCCCCACAGGGAGCTCCTACAATGAGCAGTTCTTC.

This clonotype was counted between two and nine times. At one boundary the junction diverges from the germline segment, which might be a read error. The rearrangement joins TRBV14 to TRBJ2-7; D uncertain. This CDR3 region has 11 residues. Germline V gene lookup returns CDR1 SGHDN and CDR2 FVKESK. In nucleotides, the CDR3 is TGTGTCAGCAGCCAAGGGATTAGCCAGTACTTC. Amino acids: CVSSQGISQYF.

There are many counts of this clonotype. The gene calls are TRBV7-2 and TRBJ2-5; 7 bases line up with TRBD2. With V trimmed by 2 bases and J by 5 bases, 5 bases remained unmatched. This CDR3 region has 14 residues. CDR1 is SGHTA, CDR2 FQGNSA, per germline. DNA of the CDR3: TGTGCCAGCAGCTTAAGCGTGGGGGGGGAGACCCAGTACTTC. As protein: CASSLSVGGETQYF.

This clonotype was found many times. This chain uses TRBV20-1 with TRBJ2-1; TRBD2 agrees at 8 bases. The germline gives CDR1 DFQATT, CDR2 SNEGSKA (reference sequence). The CDR3 is 13 amino acids. V trimming: 6 bases; J trimming: 1 base; junction bases outside the gene matches: 2. In DNA, the CDR3 is TGCAGTGCCAAGCGGGAGTCCTACAATGAGCAGTTCTTC. Protein: CSAKRESYNEQFF.

This clonotype was seen repeatedly, ten times or more. The chain recombines TRBV29-1 with TRBJ2-2; D uncertain. V was trimmed by 5 bases and J by 3 bases, leaving 19 bases between them. Germline loops: CDR1 SQVTM, CDR2 ANQGSEA. This CDR3 spans 16 amino acids. For the CDR3, the DNA is TGCAGCGTTTGGTTGTGGGCGGAAGGGTACACCGGGGAGCTGTTTTTT. Its translation is CSVWLWAEGYTGELFF.

This clonotype came up many times. Written as DNA, the CDR3 is TGCAGCGTTGGTCAGTACCGAAACACTGAAGCTTTCTTT. It yields the protein CSVGQYRNTEAFF. The J gene is TRBJ1-1, the V gene TRBV29-1; no firm D call. This CDR3 region has 13 residues. Trimming cost V 4 bases and J 2 bases, with 11 bases left between them. Germline V lookup: CDR1 SQVTM, CDR2 ANQGSEA.

This clonotype occurred a few times. The CDR3 nucleotides are TGCAGTCCACGGACAGAGGATCACTATGGCTACACCTTC. This translates into CSPRTEDHYGYTF. The chain employs TRBV20-1 and TRBJ1-2; tentative D call: TRBD1 (6 bases). This CDR3 region has 13 residues. Germline V CDR1 and CDR2: DFQATT, SNEGSKA (reference sequence). The V end was cut by 8 bases, the J end by 3 bases, with 16 bases between.

This clonotype came up a few times. V usage is TRBV20-1 and J usage is TRBJ1-5; D remains unclear. V shed 0 bases and J shed 4 bases, with 16 bases lying between them. The CDR3 runs to 16 residues. Germline values: CDR1 DFQATT, CDR2 SNEGSKA (reference sequence). The CDR3, as DNA: TGCAGTGCTAGAGATTTTACCCGCAGCACTAATCAGCCCCAGCATTTT. Residues: CSARDFTRSTNQPQHF.

This clonotype was recorded a few times. The chain uses TRBV12-3 or TRBV12-4 and TRBJ2-5; TRBD1 matches 9 bases. Trimming cost V 5 bases and J 6 bases; bases outside gene matches: 10. This CDR3 is 15 amino acids long. This chain's CDR3 is CASSQQGALIKTQYF. The CDR3 DNA follows: TGTGCCAGCAGTCAACAGGGGGCGCTAATTAAGACCCAGTACTTC.

This clonotype showed up just a few times. The chain is built from TRBV6-2 or TRBV6-3 and TRBJ1-1, with 9 nucleotides matching TRBD1. Looked up from germline, CDR1 is MNHEY and CDR2 is SVGEGT. With V trimmed by 7 bases and J by 3 bases, 6 bases remained unmatched. There are 14 residues in the CDR3. In DNA form, the CDR3 reads TGTGCCAGCAAGACAGGGGGGAGGTACACTGAAGCTTTCTTT. Its translation is CASKTGGRYTEAFF.

This clonotype was picked up a small number of times. The chain couples TRBV5-1 to TRBJ2-2; D could derive from TRBD1 or TRBD2 (6 bases each). Germline-derived CDR1 and CDR2 are SGHRS and YFSETQ. This CDR3 contains 15 residues. V was pared by 3 bases and J by 3 bases, with 12 bases between. The CDR3: CASSWNGGDTGELFF. In DNA, the CDR3 is TGCGCCAGCAGCTGGAACGGGGGCGACACCGGGGAGCTGTTTTTT.

As to this clonotype: A much larger clone sits a single nucleotide away, making a read error possible. This chain links TRBV28 with TRBJ1-1, with D perhaps matching TRBD1 (5 bases). The CDR3 runs to 12 residues. The V gene's germline CDR1 is MDHEN and CDR2 SYDVKM. The CDR3 protein is CACEGIGNEAFF. DNA for the CDR3: TGTGCTTGCGAGGGGATAGGCAATGAAGCTTTCTTT.

This clonotype showed up just a few times. Here the CDR3 DNA reads TGCGCCAGCAGCCCCGGACTAGCGGGACCTGTGGGGAATGAGCAGTTCTTC. Translation: CASSPGLAGPVGNEQFF. The chain employs TRBV5-1 and TRBJ2-1; 12 bases map to TRBD2. The V gene's germline CDR1 is SGHRS and CDR2 YFSETQ. V shed 4 bases and J 7 bases; nucleotides not matched to a gene: 12. The CDR3 sequence is 17 residues long.

This clonotype came up many times. The chain links TRBV7-2 to TRBJ1-1; D not resolved. The V gene's germline CDR1 is SGHTA and CDR2 FQGNSA. This CDR3 region has 14 residues. V was clipped by 4 bases and J by 1 base, with 10 bases between them. The CDR3 DNA is TGTGCCAGCAGCTCCCCCACGGAGAACACTGAAGCTTTCTTT. It is translated as CASSSPTENTEAFF.

This clonotype was observed a handful of times. V is TRBV9 and J is TRBJ2-1, with D maybe TRBD1 (6 bases). V was shortened by 3 bases and J by 4 bases, with 17 bases between the two germline ends. Germline CDR1 is SGDLS and CDR2 is YYNGEE. The CDR3 contains 16 residues. The CDR3 is CASSGDPRGAYNEQFF. For the CDR3, the DNA is TGTGCCAGCAGCGGAGACCCCAGGGGAGCTTACAATGAGCAGTTCTTC. Drawing the rest from reference TRBV9 and TRBJ2-1, the complete variable domain is DSGVTQTPKHLITATGQRVTLRCSPRSGDLSVYWYQQSLDQGLQFLIQYYNGEERAKGNILERFSAQQFPDLHSELNLSSLELGDSALYFCASSGDPRGAYNEQFFGPGTRLTVL.

This clonotype occurred a few times. The rearrangement joins TRBV28 to TRBJ2-1; 14 nucleotides align to TRBD2. This CDR3 has 15 residues. V trimming: 6 bases; J trimming: 8 bases; junction bases outside the gene matches: 6. CDR1 and CDR2 from the germline V gene are MDHEN and SYDVKM. CDR3 amino acids: CASSAPGLAGDEQFF. Here the CDR3 DNA reads TGTGCCAGCAGCGCACCGGGACTAGCGGGAGATGAGCAGTTCTTC.

This clonotype was seen ten or more times. The V call is TRBV7-2, the J call TRBJ2-6; D is uncertain. The germline V gene encodes CDR1 SGHTA and CDR2 FQGNSA. V lost 6 bases, J lost 2 bases, and 14 bases lay in between. This CDR3 is 16 amino acids long. CDR3 sequence (DNA): TGTGCCAGCAGTCCCGATGGGGAAACTGGGGCCAACGTCCTGACTTTC. It codes for CASSPDGETGANVLTF.

The chain employs TRBV27 and TRBJ2-1; 11 nucleotides agree with TRBD1. V lost 4 bases and J lost 8; bases outside the gene matches: 7. CDR1 and CDR2 (germline): MNHEY, SMNVEV (reference sequence). The CDR3 consists of 15 residues. CDR3 nucleotide sequence: TGTGCCAGCAGTTCTCGGGACAGGGGGGGCCATGAGCAGTTCTTC. This gives the protein CASSSRDRGGHEQFF.

The chain employs TRBV2 and TRBJ2-7; D is undetermined. Per the germline V gene, CDR1 is SNHLY and CDR2 is FYNNEI. Trimming pared 8 bases from V and 6 bases from J, leaving 11 bases between. The CDR3 is 11 residues long. CDR3: CASLLRREQYF. The CDR3 bases are TGTGCCAGCCTTCTCCGGCGCGAGCAGTACTTC.

This clonotype was detected ten times or more. V gene TRBV5-5 combines with J gene TRBJ2-2; D assignment may be TRBD1 or TRBD2 (5 bases each). Trimming took off 0 bases at V and 5 bases at J, with 11 bases between the two ends. The germline V gene has CDR1 SGHKS and CDR2 YYEKEE (reference sequence). CDR3 length: 15 residues. The CDR3 region is CASSLEFGATGELFF. CDR3 coding DNA: TGTGCCAGCAGCTTGGAATTCGGGGCAACCGGGGAGCTGTTTTTT.

The V call is TRBV7-2, the J call TRBJ2-2; a weak D match, TRBD2 (6 bases). Looked up from germline, CDR1 is SGHTA and CDR2 is FQGNSA. The CDR3 consists of 17 residues. The V end was cut by 4 bases, the J end by 0 bases, with 15 bases between. CDR3 sequence reads: CASSSPLAHANTGELFF. The CDR3 DNA sequence: TGTGCCAGCAGCTCCCCTCTAGCGCACGCGAACACCGGGGAGCTGTTTTTT.

This clonotype was found many times. V gene TRBV12-3 or TRBV12-4 combines with J gene TRBJ2-7, with D perhaps TRBD1 (5 bases). Trimming shortened V by 3 bases and J by 4 bases, and 10 bases separated the two germline ends. The CDR3 runs 13 residues. CDR3 sequence: CASSFDRKYEQYF. Written as DNA, the CDR3 is TGTGCCAGCAGTTTCGACAGAAAATACGAGCAGTACTTC.

V is TRBV20-1 and J is TRBJ2-5, with D possibly being TRBD2 (5 bases). Trimming shortened V by 6 bases and J by 5 bases, and 13 bases separated the two germline ends. CDR1 and CDR2 (germline): DFQATT, SNEGSKA (reference sequence). The CDR3 extends over 12 amino acids. CDR3 nucleotide sequence: TGCAGTGCCGGGAAGACCAAGGAGACCCAGTACTTC. Encoded protein: CSAGKTKETQYF.

This clonotype was seen only a few times. The CDR3: CASSGDFPRDIQYF. As DNA, the CDR3 is TGTGCCAGCAGCGGGGACTTCCCGCGGGACATTCAGTACTTC. The chain couples TRBV5-6 to TRBJ2-4, with a tentative D call TRBD2 (6 bases). The CDR3 spans 14 residues. Trimming left V 4 bases short and J 8 bases short, with 16 bases between. CDR1 is SGHDT and CDR2 is YYEEEE in the germline V gene.